A selection of T cell receptor beta chains follows, all from one sample in a study of T cell repertoires in cytomegalovirus infection. TCRdb reanalysed the reads using MiXCR and keeps one entry per CDR3 protein. This table has some 500,000 distinct CDR3 sequences, about 40% appearing once. Their cognate antigens are unknown. The specimen comprised cultured PBMCs, sampled from culture after CMV antigen stimulation. The receptors come from a human donor in good health (CMV status not recorded). Some clones in this sample may be carry-over from other donors' samples. CDR3s include the opening cysteine and the closing phenylalanine or tryptophan. The D gene is left open where the match is weak. For some rows the clone size is stated as once, few or many, or as a class when expanded; others skip it.

D gene: NA
V gene: TRBV12-3/TRBV12-4
J gene: TRBJ1-5
clone size: few
CDR3 length: 16
CDR3 DNA: TGTGCCAGCAGTTTACAGGGTTCGTCGGGCAATCAGCCCCAGCATTTT
CDR3 protein: CASSLQGSSGNQPQHF

D gene: TRBD2
V gene: TRBV7-2
J gene: TRBJ2-3
clone size: NA
CDR3 length: 16
CDR3 DNA: TGTGCCTCTTCGCCTAGCGGGGGTCCCTTCACAGATACGCAGTATTTT
CDR3 protein: CASSPSGGPFTDTQYF

D gene: NA
V gene: TRBV19
J gene: TRBJ1-1
clone size: NA
CDR3 length: 15
CDR3 DNA: TGTGCCAGTAGTGCTAGCTGGCGGGGGGTAACTGAAGCTTTCTTT
CDR3 protein: CASSASWRGVTEAFF

D gene: NA
V gene: TRBV7-2
J gene: TRBJ2-1
clone size: many
CDR3 length: 14
CDR3 DNA: TGTGCCAGCAGCTTGGAACTTACCTACAATGAGCAGTTCTTC
CDR3 protein: CASSLELTYNEQFF

D gene: NA
V gene: TRBV4-1
J gene: TRBJ2-3
clone size: few
CDR3 length: 15
CDR3 DNA: TGCGCCAGCAGCCGGCATCCTAGCGGCACAGATACGCAGTATTTT
CDR3 protein: CASSRHPSGTDTQYF

D gene: NA
V gene: TRBV7-2
J gene: TRBJ2-3
clone size: many
CDR3 length: 13
CDR3 DNA: TGTGCCAGCAGCTCCCAGAGGGGGGATACGCAGTATTTT
CDR3 protein: CASSSQRGDTQYF

D gene: TRBD1
V gene: TRBV5-4
J gene: TRBJ1-6
clone size: NA
CDR3 length: 15
CDR3 DNA: TGTGCCAGCAGCTTTGCAGGGGGCGCGGATTCACCCCTCCACTTT
CDR3 protein: CASSFAGGADSPLHF

D gene: NA
V gene: TRBV4-1
J gene: TRBJ1-4
clone size: few
CDR3 length: 14
CDR3 DNA: TGCGCCAGCAGCCAAGTTCCAGGGTTGGAAAAACTGTTTTTT
CDR3 protein: CASSQVPGLEKLFF

D gene: NA
V gene: TRBV6-2/TRBV6-3
J gene: TRBJ1-2
clone size: NA
CDR3 length: 15
CDR3 DNA: TGTGCCAGCAGGCCCTCACACCGGACCTCTAGGGGCTACACCTTC
CDR3 protein: CASRPSHRTSRGYTF

D gene: NA
V gene: TRBV2
J gene: TRBJ2-3
clone size: NA
CDR3 length: 14
CDR3 DNA: TGTGCCAGCAGTGACGAGTCTTACCGAGATACGCAGTATTTT
CDR3 protein: CASSDESYRDTQYF

D gene: NA
V gene: TRBV2
J gene: TRBJ1-1
clone size: once
CDR3 length: 13
CDR3 DNA: TGTGCCAGCAGTGTCGCCCCGAACACTGAAGCTTTCTTT
CDR3 protein: CASSVAPNTEAFF

D gene: NA
V gene: TRBV5-4
J gene: TRBJ2-1
clone size: NA
CDR3 length: 18
CDR3 DNA: TGTGCCAGCAGCTTGCAATATTTTAGGGGGAGTTCCTACAATGAGCAGTTCTTC
CDR3 protein: CASSLQYFRGSSYNEQFF

D gene: NA
V gene: TRBV24-1
J gene: TRBJ2-5
clone size: NA
CDR3 length: 15
CDR3 DNA: TGTGCCACCAGTGATACCGGACAGCCTGGGGAGACCCAGTACTTC
CDR3 protein: CATSDTGQPGETQYF

D gene: NA
V gene: TRBV19
J gene: TRBJ1-5
clone size: few
CDR3 length: 16
CDR3 DNA: TGTGCCAGTAGTATCGGCCCGGGCAGGGGCAATCAGCCCCAGCATTTT
CDR3 protein: CASSIGPGRGNQPQHF

D gene: NA
V gene: TRBV7-6
J gene: TRBJ2-7
clone size: few
CDR3 length: 14
CDR3 DNA: TGTGCCAGCAGCCGGGGGCTTGGGGCCTACGAGCAGTACTTC
CDR3 protein: CASSRGLGAYEQYF

D gene: TRBD1
V gene: TRBV12-3/TRBV12-4
J gene: TRBJ2-1
clone size: NA
CDR3 length: 15
CDR3 DNA: TGTGCCAGCAGTTCGACCGGGACAGGGTGGGATGAGCAGTTCTTC
CDR3 protein: CASSSTGTGWDEQFF

D gene: TRBD1
V gene: TRBV7-9
J gene: TRBJ1-4
clone size: few
CDR3 length: 11
CDR3 DNA: TGTGCCAGCAGTACAGGGGACAAACTGTTTTTT
CDR3 protein: CASSTGDKLFF

D gene: NA
V gene: TRBV7-6
J gene: TRBJ2-1
clone size: few
CDR3 length: 15
CDR3 DNA: TGTGCCAGCAGCCGGGGGGCCCACGGGGACAATGAGCAGTTCTTC
CDR3 protein: CASSRGAHGDNEQFF

D gene: TRBD1
V gene: TRBV7-6
J gene: TRBJ1-6
clone size: NA
CDR3 length: 14
CDR3 DNA: TGTGCCAGCAGCCCACCCGACAGGGGATCACCCCTCCACTTT
CDR3 protein: CASSPPDRGSPLHF

D gene: TRBD1
V gene: TRBV7-2
J gene: TRBJ2-3
clone size: few
CDR3 length: 14
CDR3 DNA: TGTGCCAGCAGCCCCGGACAGGTCGGGGATACGCAGTATTTT
CDR3 protein: CASSPGQVGDTQYF

D gene: NA
V gene: TRBV7-2
J gene: TRBJ1-3
clone size: many
CDR3 length: 14
CDR3 DNA: TGTGCCAGCAGTTTCACCCTCTCTGGAAACACCATATATTTT
CDR3 protein: CASSFTLSGNTIYF

D gene: TRBD2
V gene: TRBV20-1
J gene: TRBJ2-1
clone size: NA
CDR3 length: 18
CDR3 DNA: TGCAGTGCCTCATTGGGATTAGCGGGAGGCCGCGGCTACAATGAGCAGTTCTTC
CDR3 protein: CSASLGLAGGRGYNEQFF

D gene: TRBD2
V gene: TRBV7-2
J gene: TRBJ2-5
clone size: few
CDR3 length: 15
CDR3 DNA: TGTGCCAGCAGCCGTTGGCGGGGGAGGGAGGAGACCCAGTACTTC
CDR3 protein: CASSRWRGREETQYF

D gene: NA
V gene: TRBV15
J gene: TRBJ1-1
clone size: NA
CDR3 length: 13
CDR3 DNA: TGTGCCACGGCGAGGGGATTTTACACTGAAGCTTTCTTT
CDR3 protein: CATARGFYTEAFF

D gene: TRBD1
V gene: TRBV5-6
J gene: TRBJ1-6
clone size: NA
CDR3 length: 16
CDR3 DNA: TGTGCCAGCAGCCTCTGGGGCAGGGGGTTAATTTCCCCCCTCCACTTT
CDR3 protein: CASSLWGRGLISPLHF

D gene: NA
V gene: TRBV10-3
J gene: TRBJ2-5
clone size: few
CDR3 length: 12
CDR3 DNA: TGTGCCATCAGTGACTTGGGAGAGACCCAGTACTTC
CDR3 protein: CAISDLGETQYF

D gene: NA
V gene: TRBV4-1
J gene: TRBJ1-1
clone size: NA
CDR3 length: 13
CDR3 DNA: TGCGCCAGCAGCCACCAGGGAACGACTGAAGCTTTCTTT
CDR3 protein: CASSHQGTTEAFF

D gene: TRBD2
V gene: TRBV15
J gene: TRBJ2-7
clone size: NA
CDR3 length: 16
CDR3 DNA: TGTGCCACCAGCAGAAAGAGACTAGCGGGGACCTACGAGCAGTACTTC
CDR3 protein: CATSRKRLAGTYEQYF

D gene: NA
V gene: TRBV5-1
J gene: TRBJ2-2
clone size: NA
CDR3 length: 14
CDR3 DNA: TGCGCCAGCAGCTTGCTGGGGGCTACCGGGGAGCTGTTTTTT
CDR3 protein: CASSLLGATGELFF

D gene: NA
V gene: TRBV28
J gene: TRBJ1-5
clone size: NA
CDR3 length: 13
CDR3 DNA: TGTGCCAGCAGTTTAAAAGGGTACCAGCCCCAGCATTTT
CDR3 protein: CASSLKGYQPQHF

D gene: NA
V gene: TRBV7-2
J gene: TRBJ1-1
clone size: many
CDR3 length: 18
CDR3 DNA: TGTGCCAGCAGCTTAGATTTGCCAGGCTACAACGGTAACACTGAAGCTTTCTTT
CDR3 protein: CASSLDLPGYNGNTEAFF

D gene: TRBD2
V gene: TRBV28
J gene: TRBJ2-7
clone size: few
CDR3 length: 15
CDR3 DNA: TGTGCCAGCAGTACCCAGACTAGCGGCACCTACGAGCAGTACTTC
CDR3 protein: CASSTQTSGTYEQYF

D gene: NA
V gene: TRBV7-8
J gene: TRBJ1-5
clone size: few
CDR3 length: 15
CDR3 DNA: TGTGCCAGCAGCGGAGGGGGGGGTGGCAATCAGCCCCAGCATTTT
CDR3 protein: CASSGGGGGNQPQHF

D gene: TRBD1
V gene: TRBV12-3/TRBV12-4
J gene: TRBJ2-3
clone size: once
CDR3 length: 17
CDR3 DNA: TGTGCCAGCAGTGAAAGAGGGGGCAAACTCCGCACAGATACGCAGTATTTT
CDR3 protein: CASSERGGKLRTDTQYF

D gene: TRBD1
V gene: TRBV6-6
J gene: TRBJ2-7
clone size: NA
CDR3 length: 14
CDR3 DNA: TGTGCCAGCAAAAACCGGGACAGGAACTACGAGCAGTACTTC
CDR3 protein: CASKNRDRNYEQYF

D gene: NA
V gene: TRBV19
J gene: TRBJ2-1
clone size: few
CDR3 length: 16
CDR3 DNA: TGTGCCAGTAGTGCTGAACAGGGACGTATTTACAATGAGCAGTTCTTC
CDR3 protein: CASSAEQGRIYNEQFF

D gene: TRBD1
V gene: TRBV7-6
J gene: TRBJ2-5
clone size: few
CDR3 length: 16
CDR3 DNA: TGTGCCAGCAGCTCTGAGAAGGGACAGACGAAAGAGACCCAGTACTTC
CDR3 protein: CASSSEKGQTKETQYF

D gene: NA
V gene: TRBV7-2
J gene: TRBJ1-3
clone size: NA
CDR3 length: 16
CDR3 DNA: TGTGCCAGCAGCTTCGGGGGTTTCCACTCTGGAAACACCATATATTTT
CDR3 protein: CASSFGGFHSGNTIYF

D gene: NA
V gene: TRBV7-2
J gene: TRBJ2-1
clone size: few
CDR3 length: 14
CDR3 DNA: TGTGCCAGCAGCTTAGCGCCAACTACCCAAGAGCAGTTCTTC
CDR3 protein: CASSLAPTTQEQFF

D gene: NA
V gene: TRBV4-1
J gene: TRBJ2-2
clone size: NA
CDR3 length: 12
CDR3 DNA: TGCGCCAGCAGCCAAGAGGCCGGGGAGCTGTTTTTT
CDR3 protein: CASSQEAGELFF

D gene: TRBD1
V gene: TRBV7-6
J gene: TRBJ1-4
clone size: NA
CDR3 length: 16
CDR3 DNA: TGTGCCAGCGGCCGAGTAGGACAGGGACTCAGAGAAAAACTGTTTTTT
CDR3 protein: CASGRVGQGLREKLFF

D gene: NA
V gene: TRBV6-1
J gene: TRBJ2-1
clone size: once
CDR3 length: 17
CDR3 DNA: TGTGCCAGCAGTGGAGGGTCTACCCGACTTCGGTTCAATGAGCAGTTCTTC
CDR3 protein: CASSGGSTRLRFNEQFF

D gene: NA
V gene: TRBV12-3/TRBV12-4
J gene: TRBJ2-1
clone size: few
CDR3 length: 15
CDR3 DNA: TGTGCCAGCAGTTTCCGGAGTTTGGCGGGGAATGAGCAGTTCTTC
CDR3 protein: CASSFRSLAGNEQFF

D gene: NA
V gene: TRBV9
J gene: TRBJ1-3
clone size: NA
CDR3 length: 16
CDR3 DNA: TGTGCCAGCAGCGTATCGTGGGGGGCTCGTGGAAACACCATATATTTT
CDR3 protein: CASSVSWGARGNTIYF

D gene: TRBD2
V gene: TRBV2
J gene: TRBJ2-3
clone size: NA
CDR3 length: 14
CDR3 DNA: TGTGCCAGCGGGCGGACTAGCGTTCGAGATACGCAGTATTTT
CDR3 protein: CASGRTSVRDTQYF

D gene: TRBD2
V gene: TRBV2
J gene: TRBJ2-3
clone size: NA
CDR3 length: 15
CDR3 DNA: TGTGCCAGAGGACTAGCGGCCTTCCACACAGATACGCAGTATTTT
CDR3 protein: CARGLAAFHTDTQYF

D gene: NA
V gene: TRBV3-1
J gene: TRBJ2-1
clone size: NA
CDR3 length: 16
CDR3 DNA: TGTGCCAGCAGCAAAGACCCGGGGCTAGTGTACAATGAGCAGTTCTTC
CDR3 protein: CASSKDPGLVYNEQFF

D gene: TRBD1
V gene: TRBV12-3/TRBV12-4
J gene: TRBJ2-3
clone size: NA
CDR3 length: 17
CDR3 DNA: TGTGCCAGCGAGGGGGCTAGGGCAGGGGAGAGCACAGATACGCAGTATTTT
CDR3 protein: CASEGARAGESTDTQYF

D gene: NA
V gene: TRBV3-1
J gene: TRBJ2-7
clone size: NA
CDR3 length: 13
CDR3 DNA: TGTGCCAGCAGCCAGATTTTTCCGGACGAGCAGTACTTC
CDR3 protein: CASSQIFPDEQYF

D gene: TRBD2
V gene: TRBV7-2
J gene: TRBJ2-1
clone size: few
CDR3 length: 11
CDR3 DNA: TGTGCCAGCAGCCTAGGACTAGCGGGGCGCTTC
CDR3 protein: CASSLGLAGRF